The 15 T cell receptor beta chains given below trace back to one sample, sequenced in a study of PD-L1 blockade in urothelial cancer. Sequencing used immunoSEQ multiplex PCR; TCRdb keeps in-frame clones, though not all of them. Of about 110,000 clones listed, approximately 85% are singletons. Sequences were derived from PBMCs, sampled around atezolizumab (anti-PD-L1) treatment. The receptor set was obtained from a man in his fifties or sixties with urothelial cancer.

This clone came up a few times. J is TRBJ1-1 and V is TRBV19; D is uncertain. Germline V lookup: CDR1 LNHDA, CDR2 SQIVND (reference sequence). V was clipped by 4 bases and J by 1 base, with 4 bases between them. The CDR3 has 12 amino acids. Here the CDR3 DNA reads TGTGCCAGTAGTAGGCAGAACACTGAAGCTTTCTTT. Amino acids: CASSRQNTEAFF.

This clone is a singleton in its sample. V is TRBV19 and J is TRBJ2-1; 8 nucleotides line up with TRBD2. CDR1 and CDR2 from the germline V gene are LNHDA and SQIVND (reference sequence). J lost 8 bases, V lost 3 bases, and 9 bases had no gene match. This CDR3 comprises 15 residues. The CDR3 sequence is CASSIKAGEGYEQFF. The CDR3 DNA reads as TGTGCCAGTAGTATCAAAGCGGGAGAAGGCTATGAGCAGTTCTTC.

The chain is built from TRBV6-5 and TRBJ2-1; D is ambiguous. Germline V gives CDR1 MNHEY, CDR2 SVGAGI. Deletions cut 2 bases from V and 15 bases from J, with 8 bases between. The CDR3 sequence is 10 residues long. The DNA of the CDR3 is TGTGCCAGCAGTTACCATAGTTTGTTCTTC. Its translation is CASSYHSLFF.

This chain uses TRBV11-2 with TRBJ2-7; D is possibly TRBD1 (5 bases). The CDR3 covers 14 residues. Looked up from germline, CDR1 is SGHAT and CDR2 is FQNNGV. V was clipped by 5 bases and J by 2 bases, with 13 bases between them. The CDR3 nucleotides read TGTGCCAGCAGCCCCTCCAGGGCTACCTACGAGCAGTACTTC. Protein sequence: CASSPSRATYEQYF.

The CDR3 reads CASSPQGAGYNYGYTF. The CDR3 coding sequence is TGTGCCAGCTCACCACAAGGCGCAGGGTATAACTATGGCTACACCTTC. The chain uses TRBV18 and TRBJ1-2; a weak D match, TRBD1 (5 bases). Per the germline V gene, CDR1 is KGHSH and CDR2 is LQKENI. CDR3 size: 16 residues. The ends were cut back, 1 base at V and 1 base at J, with 13 bases in the middle. Drawing the rest from reference TRBV18 and TRBJ1-2, the complete variable domain is NAGVMQNPRHLVRRRGQEARLRCSPMKGHSHVYWYRQLPEEGLKFMVYLQKENIIDESGMPKERFSAEFPKEGPSILRIQQVVRGDSAAYFCASSPQGAGYNYGYTFGSGTRLTVV.

The rearrangement uses TRBV19 and TRBJ2-2; 8 bases align to TRBD2. The ends lost 1 base at V and 7 bases at J; junction bases unmatched: 8. CDR3 length equals 16 residues. Germline values: CDR1 LNHDA, CDR2 SQIVND (reference sequence). This CDR3 is CASSIGGGRFFGELFF. The CDR3 DNA reads TGTGCCAGTAGTATAGGGGGCGGGAGGTTCTTCGGGGAGCTGTTTTTT. The whole variable domain, filled in from reference TRBV19 and TRBJ2-2, reads DGGITQSPKYLFRKEGQNVTLSCEQNLNHDAMYWYRQDPGQGLRLIYYSQIVNDFQKGDIAEGYSVSREKKESFPLTVTSAQKNPTAFYLCASSIGGGRFFGELFFGEGSRLTVL.

V and J are TRBV5-4 and TRBJ2-3; possible D gene TRBD1, 5 bases. Germline CDR1 reads SGHNT; CDR2 reads YYREEE (reference sequence). This CDR3 has 11 amino acids. Trimming shortened V by 4 bases and J by 5 bases, and 5 bases separated the two germline ends. The CDR3 loop reads CASSTGDTQYF. CDR3 coding DNA: TGTGCCAGCAGCACAGGAGATACGCAGTATTTT. The whole variable domain, filled in from reference TRBV5-4 and TRBJ2-3, reads ETGVTQSPTHLIKTRGQQVTLRCSSQSGHNTVSWYQQALGQGPQFIFQYYREEENGRGNFPPRFSGLQFPNYSSELNVNALELDDSALYLCASSTGDTQYFGPGTRLTVL.

V gene TRBV27 combines with J gene TRBJ2-1, with 10 bases matching TRBD2. The CDR3 covers 20 residues. The V and J ends lost 5 bases and 0 bases, in that order; junction bases with no gene match: 16. Looked up from germline, CDR1 is MNHEY and CDR2 is SMNVEV (reference sequence). The CDR3 nucleotides read TGTGCCAGCAGTACCACACCCCCGGGACTAGCGATAAGCTCCTACAATGAGCAGTTCTTC. Translating gives CASSTTPPGLAISSYNEQFF.

This rearrangement joins TRBV5-4 to TRBJ1-6; 8 bases map to TRBD1. The CDR3 runs 15 residues. Germline CDR1 SGHNT, CDR2 YYREEE (reference sequence). V was pared by 4 bases and J by 9 bases, with 9 bases of the junction left unmatched. The DNA of the CDR3 is TGTGCCAGCAGCCAGGGACAGGCTTCAGGTTCACCCCTCCACTTT. This codes for CASSQGQASGSPLHF.

J is TRBJ1-1 and V is TRBV18; D gene ambiguous. This CDR3 contains 13 residues. From germline, CDR1 is KGHSH and CDR2 LQKENI. Deletions cut 4 bases from V and 0 bases from J, with 6 bases between. DNA of the CDR3: TGTGCCAGCTCACTGAACATGAACACTGAAGCTTTCTTT. As protein: CASSLNMNTEAFF.

The chain couples TRBV5-8 to TRBJ1-2; 8 positions match TRBD1. V lost 1 base and J lost 4; bases outside the gene matches: 3. The germline V gene encodes CDR1 SGHTS and CDR2 YDEGEE. The CDR3 length is 14 residues. As DNA, the CDR3 is TGTGCCAGCAGCTTGCCTGGACAGGGCTATGGCTACACCTTC. This gives the protein CASSLPGQGYGYTF.

This clone has only one observation. The chain carries TRBV15 and TRBJ2-5; TRBD2 agrees at 10 bases. Trimming at V came to 4 bases and at J to 4 bases, leaving 9 bases not matched to a gene. Germline lookup yields CDR1 LNHNV and CDR2 YYDKDF (reference sequence). The length of the CDR3 is 16 residues. The CDR3, as DNA: TGTGCCACCAGCACGTCGAGGCTAGCGGGAGTAGAGACCCAGTACTTC. Translating it yields CATSTSRLAGVETQYF. Together with reference TRBV15 and TRBJ2-5, the CDR3 gives the full variable domain: DAMVIQNPRYQVTQFGKPVTLSCSQTLNHNVMYWYQQKSSQAPKLLFHYYDKDFNNEADTPDNFQSRRPNTSFCFLDIRSPGLGDTAMYLCATSTSRLAGVETQYFGPGTRLLVL.

CDR3 sequence: CATSRAGLAGFHNEQFF. The CDR3 bases are TGTGCCACCAGCAGAGCGGGGCTAGCGGGATTCCACAATGAGCAGTTCTTC. The chain links TRBV15 to TRBJ2-1; 9 positions match TRBD2. CDR1 is LNHNV, CDR2 YYDKDF, per germline (reference sequence). The CDR3 runs to 17 residues. The junction had 9 bases not matched to a gene; V was cut back by 1 base and J by 5 bases.

The chain links TRBV9 to TRBJ2-2, with D tentatively TRBD1 (5 bases). CDR1 and CDR2 (germline): SGDLS, YYNGEE. Trimming removed 4 bases at V and 2 bases at J, with 18 bases between. The CDR3 is made up of 17 amino acids. The DNA of the CDR3 is TGTGCCAGCAGCAAGACGCTTAGGGGCCCTAACACCGGGGAGCTGTTTTTT. Its translation: CASSKTLRGPNTGELFF. Complete variable domain (other parts from reference TRBV9 and TRBJ2-2): DSGVTQTPKHLITATGQRVTLRCSPRSGDLSVYWYQQSLDQGLQFLIQYYNGEERAKGNILERFSAQQFPDLHSELNLSSLELGDSALYFCASSKTLRGPNTGELFFGEGSRLTVL.

This clone showed up just a few times. The chain employs TRBV6-5 and TRBJ2-1; the D gene is possibly TRBD2 (6 bases). CDR3 size: 13 residues. Germline V CDR1 and CDR2: MNHEY, SVGAGI. V lost 5 bases, J lost 9 bases, and 14 bases lay in between. The CDR3 DNA is TGTGCCAGCAGTCGTAGCGGCCTGGCTGAGCAGTTCTTC. The encoded protein is CASSRSGLAEQFF.